What follows are 20 T cell receptor beta chains derived from one specimen sequenced in a study of cytomegalovirus exposure and HLA in healthy donors. The primer mix had 60 Vbeta and 13 Jbeta primers. Generated by immunoSEQ multiplex PCR, the TCRdb table keeps only in-frame clones and is missing some. This sample has about 100,000 clones, with 79% found just once. The sample comprised PBMCs. These receptors originate from a woman aged 40 to 50 in good health and CMV-seronegative.

This chain links TRBV5-8 with TRBJ1-5; D unresolved. Germline V gene lookup returns CDR1 SGHTS and CDR2 YDEGEE. The CDR3 totals 16 residues. Between the trimmed V and J ends, which lost 1 base and 0 bases, there was a span of 11 bases. The CDR3 coding sequence is TGTGCCAGCAGCTTGTGGGCAGGAGGTAGCAATCAGCCCCAGCATTTT. This translates into CASSLWAGGSNQPQHF.

The chain uses TRBV5-1 and TRBJ2-2, with D possibly TRBD1 on 5 matching bases. CDR1 and CDR2 (germline): SGHRS, YFSETQ. Trimming cost V 0 bases and J 4 bases, with 10 bases left between them. This CDR3 region has 15 residues. The chain's CDR3 is CASSLAPQATGELFF. The CDR3 DNA sequence: TGCGCCAGCAGCTTGGCCCCACAGGCCACCGGGGAGCTGTTTTTT.

The chain has TRBV7-2 and TRBJ2-3, with 12 bases lining up with TRBD2. With 5 bases clipped from V and 1 base from J, the junction kept 7 bases outside the gene matches. Germline CDR1 is SGHTA and CDR2 is FQGNSA. This CDR3 region has 17 residues. The CDR3 reads CASSKASGGAGTDTQYF. CDR3 nucleotides: TGTGCCAGCAGCAAAGCTAGCGGGGGGGCCGGCACAGATACGCAGTATTTT.

The chain combines TRBV7-6 with TRBJ1-3; D gene uncertain. The CDR3 runs 15 residues. Trimming stripped 6 bases from V and 4 bases from J, with 16 bases between. Germline V gives CDR1 SGHVS, CDR2 FNYEAQ. For the CDR3, the DNA is TGTGCCAGCAGGGCCGGGTTAACGGCAGGAAACACCATATATTTT. Translating it yields CASRAGLTAGNTIYF.

A few counts support this clone. The CDR3 coding sequence is TGTGCCAGCAGCCCCATTTTACAGGGTAACACTGAAGCTTTCTTT. It translates to CASSPILQGNTEAFF. The J gene is TRBJ1-1, the V gene TRBV27; D possibly corresponds to TRBD1 (6 bases). The germline CDR1 and CDR2 sequences are MNHEY and SMNVEV (reference sequence). There are 15 residues in the CDR3. Trimming stripped 6 bases from V and 2 bases from J, with 16 bases between.

The chain carries TRBV7-2 and TRBJ1-2; 9 nucleotides line up with TRBD1. The germline CDR1 and CDR2 sequences are SGHTA and FQGNSA. The V gene end was trimmed by 5 bases and the J gene end by 4 bases; junction bases not matched to a gene: 8. The CDR3 loop spans 15 amino acids. In DNA, the CDR3 is TGTGCCAGCAGCCCACAGGGACAGGGAGCCTATGGCTACACCTTC. It is translated as CASSPQGQGAYGYTF.

Points on this clone: One end of the junction fails to match germline, which may point to a read error. The chain carries TRBV7-9 and TRBJ1-1; 7 nucleotides align to TRBD1. This CDR3 has 11 residues. Germline V gene data show CDR1 as SEHNR and CDR2 as FQNEAQ (reference sequence). The CDR3 nucleotides are TGTTCCAGCAGCTTACAGGGGCAAGCTTTCTTT. Protein: CSSSLQGQAFF.

The rearrangement joins TRBV5-1 to TRBJ1-3, with D maybe TRBD1 (6 bases). V gave up 2 bases and J gave up 3 bases, with 12 bases separating them. The CDR3 sequence is 15 residues long. Looked up from germline, CDR1 is SGHRS and CDR2 is YFSETQ. CDR3 in amino acids: CASSFGQGYGNTIYF. The CDR3, as DNA: TGCGCCAGCAGCTTTGGGCAGGGGTATGGAAACACCATATATTTT.

This rearrangement joins TRBV2 to TRBJ1-5; D remains unclear. There are 18 residues in the CDR3. Germline CDR1 is SNHLY and CDR2 is FYNNEI. V lost 5 bases and J 1 base, leaving 21 bases between the germline ends. The CDR3 loop is CASSMNSPRTSSNQPQHF. CDR3 in DNA: TGTGCCAGCAGTATGAATAGCCCCCGAACTTCCAGCAATCAGCCCCAGCATTTT.

This clone was counted only a few times. The chain carries TRBV4-3 and TRBJ2-7; D may be TRBD2 (7 bases). Germline V CDR1 and CDR2: LGHNA, YSLEER. V was clipped by 3 bases and J by 5 bases, with 17 bases between them. The CDR3 sequence is 15 residues long. Here the CDR3 DNA reads TGCGCCAGCAGCCAGGGGTCCGGGGGGCTAGACGAGCAGTACTTC. As protein: CASSQGSGGLDEQYF.

The rearrangement links TRBV6-1 to TRBJ2-2, with 9 nucleotides matching TRBD2. The CDR3 runs 18 residues. Germline V gene sequence: CDR1 MNHNS, CDR2 SASEGT. V dropped 4 bases and J dropped 0; count of bases not matched to a gene: 9. For the CDR3, the DNA is TGTGCCAGCAGTGCCCCCAGGGCGGGAGGGGCGAACACCGGGGAGCTGTTTTTT. Protein product: CASSAPRAGGANTGELFF.

This rearrangement joins TRBV9 to TRBJ2-1, with 8 bases lining up with TRBD1. The CDR3 has 16 amino acids. CDR1 and CDR2 from the germline V gene are SGDLS and YYNGEE. The V and J ends lost 1 base and 4 bases, in that order; junction bases with no gene match: 7. The CDR3 DNA follows: TGTGCCAGCAGCGTAACGACAGGGGCCCAATACAATGAGCAGTTCTTC. As protein: CASSVTTGAQYNEQFF.

This clone occurred a few times. The J gene is TRBJ1-6, the V gene TRBV6-1; TRBD1 is a possible D gene (6 bases). CDR1 and CDR2 (germline): MNHNS, SASEGT. The CDR3 loop spans 15 amino acids. The V end lost 6 bases, the J end lost 9 bases, and 18 bases lay between the germline ends. CDR3 residues: CASSGQSGRGSPLHF. CDR3 bases: TGTGCCAGCAGCGGACAGTCCGGGAGGGGTTCACCCCTCCACTTT.

The chain links TRBV27 to TRBJ2-1; 9 bases line up with TRBD2. Per the germline V gene, CDR1 is MNHEY and CDR2 is SMNVEV (reference sequence). This CDR3 comprises 21 residues. With V trimmed by 1 base and J by 7 bases, 23 bases remained unmatched. CDR3 in amino acids: CASSLFWVGGTSSPGRNEQFF. The CDR3 DNA is TGTGCCAGCAGTTTATTTTGGGTTGGGGGGACTAGCTCCCCGGGCCGAAATGAGCAGTTCTTC.

The chain recombines TRBV9 with TRBJ2-2, with TRBD2 identical over 13 bases. Germline CDR1 SGDLS, CDR2 YYNGEE. J lost 2 bases, V lost 4 bases, and 5 bases had no gene match. The CDR3 spans 17 residues. The CDR3 sequence is CASSPRTSGSNTGELFF. CDR3 bases: TGTGCCAGCAGCCCCAGGACTAGCGGGAGTAACACCGGGGAGCTGTTTTTT.

This chain connects TRBV7-2 to TRBJ2-1; 9 bases fit TRBD2. The CDR3 is 18 residues long. V dropped 5 bases and J dropped 0; count of bases not matched to a gene: 11. The germline CDR1 and CDR2 sequences are SGHTA and FQGNSA. CDR3 in DNA: TGTGCCAGCAGCCCCTTAGCGGGGGCGTCTAGCTCCTACAATGAGCAGTTCTTC. Translating it yields CASSPLAGASSSYNEQFF.

The chain joins TRBV5-1 to TRBJ2-4, with TRBD1 matching 7 bases. Trimming cost V 1 base and J 9 bases; bases outside gene matches: 4. CDR1 and CDR2 (germline): SGHRS, YFSETQ. The CDR3 has 13 residues. The CDR3: CASSLNRGPIQYF. Written as DNA, the CDR3 is TGCGCCAGCAGCTTGAACAGGGGACCCATTCAGTACTTC.

This clone was seen just once. The chain employs TRBV6-1 and TRBJ1-5; no definite D call. Trimming pared 7 bases from V and 4 bases from J, leaving 11 bases between. The CDR3 covers 13 residues. CDR1 is MNHNS and CDR2 is SASEGT in the germline V gene. CDR3: CASTRSGNQPQHF. In DNA form, the CDR3 reads TGTGCCAGCACCCGGTCGGGGAATCAGCCCCAGCATTTT.

The chain joins TRBV5-1 to TRBJ2-1; 11 positions match TRBD2. J lost 5 bases, V lost 3 bases, and 4 bases had no gene match. The CDR3 extends over 15 amino acids. The germline V gene has CDR1 SGHRS and CDR2 YFSETQ. The CDR3 DNA reads as TGCGCCAGCAGCTCACTAGCGGGAGTAAACAATGAGCAGTTCTTC. Its protein product is CASSSLAGVNNEQFF.

V and J are TRBV28 and TRBJ2-5; 10 nucleotides line up with TRBD2. The J call may be in error: the DNA end matches TRBJ2-7 better. CDR3 length: 15 amino acids. Germline loops: CDR1 MDHEN, CDR2 SYDVKM. CDR3 protein: CASSPPRTSGYEQYF. In DNA form, the CDR3 reads TGTGCCAGCAGTCCCCCCCGGACTAGCGGATACGAGCAGTACTTC.